The 25 T cell receptor beta chains below come from one sample, sequenced in a study of T cell repertoires in cytomegalovirus infection (dated by TCRdb to the late 2010s). This sample was sequenced with an Illumina HiSeq 1500. TCRdb itself trimmed the public reads at Q25 with fastp, ran MiXCR and retained productive beta chains. Duplicate CDR3 protein sequences are folded into a single record with the most common DNA and genes. The sample profile shows roughly 180,000 distinct CDR3 sequences; approximately 28% of them were found once. The ten top clones hold around 29% of the sample. Source material: PBMCs. These receptors were taken from a human donor in good health (CMV status not recorded). Some clones in this sample may be carry-over from other donors' samples.

In DNA form, the CDR3 reads TGTGCCAGTAGCGACACCGGGGCAGGGGGCAATCAGCCCCAGCATTTT. Translated, it gives CASSDTGAGGNQPQHF. The rearrangement joins TRBV19 to TRBJ1-5; D might be TRBD1 (6 bases). This CDR3 has 16 residues. V dropped 6 bases and J dropped 2 bases, with 17 bases sitting between them. The V gene's germline CDR1 is LNHDA and CDR2 SQIVND (reference sequence).

This clonotype was recorded a few times. This sequence joins TRBV6-2 or TRBV6-3 and TRBJ1-1; no firm D call. V gave up 2 bases and J gave up 5 bases, with 18 bases separating them. CDR1 is MNHEY, CDR2 SVGEGT, per germline. The CDR3 sequence is 16 residues long. The DNA for the CDR3 is TGTGCCAGCAGTTACGCGACCCCGGGGTTAGAAACTGAAGCTTTCTTT. Translated: CASSYATPGLETEAFF.

The V call is TRBV11-2, the J call TRBJ1-6; weak D call: TRBD1 (5 bases). The CDR3 is 14 residues long. V gave up 8 bases and J gave up 7 bases, with 15 bases separating them. The germline V gene encodes CDR1 SGHAT and CDR2 FQNNGV. The CDR3 spells CASLTEPGNSPLHF. CDR3 bases: TGTGCCAGCTTGACAGAGCCTGGAAATTCACCCCTCCACTTT.

This clonotype was recorded a few times. CDR3 sequence: CSAASGRGNTEAFF. In DNA, the CDR3 is TGCAGTGCCGCCTCGGGCCGAGGGAACACTGAAGCTTTCTTT. The gene calls are TRBV20-1 and TRBJ1-1; D is ambiguous. The CDR3 is made up of 14 amino acids. Trimming removed 6 bases at V and 1 base at J, with 15 bases between. Germline V gene lookup returns CDR1 DFQATT and CDR2 SNEGSKA (reference sequence).

J is TRBJ1-2 and V is TRBV29-1; no clear D. Trimming cost V 2 bases and J 1 base, with 5 bases left between them. The CDR3 spans 12 residues. CDR1 is SQVTM and CDR2 is ANQGSEA in the germline V gene. The CDR3: CSVEQNNYGYTF. The CDR3 nucleotides are TGCAGCGTTGAACAGAATAACTATGGCTACACCTTC. The complete variable domain, with remaining parts taken from reference TRBV29-1 and TRBJ1-2, reads SAVISQKPSRDICQRGTSLTIQCQVDSQVTMMFWYRQQPGQSLTLIATANQGSEATYESGFVIDKFPISRPNLTFSTLTVSNMSPEDSSIYLCSVEQNNYGYTFGSGTRLTVV.

The chain combines TRBV6-1 with TRBJ2-2; D may match TRBD1 or TRBD2 (5 bases each). Trimming stripped 6 bases from V and 4 bases from J, with 12 bases between. Looked up from germline, CDR1 is MNHNS and CDR2 is SASEGT. CDR3 length equals 14 residues. CDR3 DNA sequence: TGTGCCAGCAGCTGGGACCCCGGCACCGGGGAGCTGTTTTTT. Its translation: CASSWDPGTGELFF.

In this sample, this clonotype turned up a few times. This may come from a read error, since a much larger clone is one base off. The V gene is TRBV7-2, the J gene TRBJ2-4; D is ambiguous. This CDR3 contains 11 residues. The V gene lost 5 bases and the J gene lost 5 bases, with 4 bases spanning the gap. Germline V gives CDR1 SGHTA, CDR2 FQGNSA. The CDR3 sequence: CASSLENIQYF. The CDR3 DNA reads as TGTGCCAGCAGCCTAGAAAACATTCAGTACTTC.

The V and J genes are TRBV5-1 and TRBJ1-2, with a tentative D call TRBD1 (6 bases). This CDR3 spans 14 amino acids. V was cut by 5 bases and J by 7 bases, with 18 bases left in between. From germline, CDR1 is SGHRS and CDR2 YFSETQ. Here the CDR3 reads CASRGGGVPPGYTF. For the CDR3, the DNA is TGCGCCAGCAGGGGAGGGGGGGTCCCTCCTGGCTACACCTTC.

There are a few counts of this clonotype. V gene TRBV4-1 combines with J gene TRBJ1-2; maybe TRBD1 (5 bases). This CDR3 has 14 amino acids. Germline V gene sequence: CDR1 MGHRA, CDR2 YSYEKL. Trimming took off 4 bases at V and 2 bases at J, with 11 bases between the two ends. CDR3 amino acids: CASSPHGANYGYTF. CDR3 nucleotides: TGCGCCAGCAGCCCTCACGGGGCAAACTATGGCTACACCTTC.

The V gene is TRBV19, the J gene TRBJ2-4, with D possibly TRBD2 on 5 matching bases. CDR1 and CDR2 (germline): LNHDA, SQIVND (reference sequence). Trimming took 2 bases from V and 5 from J, leaving 10 bases between them. This CDR3 comprises 14 residues. The chain's CDR3 is CASSIRGLQNIQYF. For the CDR3, the DNA is TGTGCCAGTAGTATAAGAGGGTTGCAAAACATTCAGTACTTC.

This clonotype was counted only a few times. This chain uses TRBV29-1 with TRBJ1-6, with a possible D match to TRBD1 (5 bases). CDR1 is SQVTM and CDR2 is ANQGSEA in the germline V gene. The length of the CDR3 is 12 residues. V dropped 6 bases and J dropped 9 bases, with 12 bases sitting between them. CDR3 sequence (DNA): TGCAGCGTCGGGGGGAACGGTTCACCCCTCCACTTT. Translated: CSVGGNGSPLHF.

This clonotype was seen a single time. V gene TRBV5-1 combines with J gene TRBJ2-3, with 10 bases that match TRBD2. CDR1 is SGHRS and CDR2 is YFSETQ in the germline V gene. The length of the CDR3 is 15 residues. After removal of 0 bases from V and 5 bases from J, the junction contained 3 bases not matched to a gene. This CDR3 is CASSLEASGGDTQYF. DNA of the CDR3: TGCGCCAGCAGCTTGGAGGCTAGCGGGGGAGATACGCAGTATTTT.

This clonotype has at least ten counts. The chain couples TRBV7-8 to TRBJ2-5; 7 positions match TRBD2. The CDR3 covers 16 residues. V was pared by 5 bases and J by 1 base, with 10 bases of the junction left unmatched. Germline V gives CDR1 SGHVS, CDR2 FQNEAQ. The DNA of the CDR3 is TGTGCCAGCAGCAACCCACTAGCGAGGCCCCAAGAGACCCAGTACTTC. This codes for CASSNPLARPQETQYF.

This clonotype was seen only a few times. The rearrangement uses TRBV25-1 and TRBJ2-1; D is perhaps TRBD2 (5 bases). V dropped 2 bases and J dropped 7 bases, with 12 bases sitting between them. Looked up from germline, CDR1 is MGHDK and CDR2 is SYGVNS. The CDR3 totals 14 residues. CDR3: CASSEARVKNEQFF. In DNA form, the CDR3 reads TGTGCCAGCAGTGAAGCGCGGGTTAAGAATGAGCAGTTCTTC.

This clonotype was detected only a few times. This chain links TRBV2 with TRBJ2-1; D may match TRBD1 or TRBD2 (5 bases each). This CDR3 has 14 amino acids. The germline V gene encodes CDR1 SNHLY and CDR2 FYNNEI. V lost 6 bases and J 5 bases, leaving 14 bases between the germline ends. The CDR3 loop reads CASRPGAVHNEQFF. The CDR3, as DNA: TGTGCCAGCAGGCCCGGGGCGGTCCACAATGAGCAGTTCTTC.

This chain connects TRBV5-4 to TRBJ2-3; 7 bases line up with TRBD2. The V gene end was trimmed by 4 bases and the J gene end by 8 bases; junction bases not matched to a gene: 1. The CDR3 loop spans 11 amino acids. Germline CDR1 is SGHNT and CDR2 is YYREEE (reference sequence). The CDR3 DNA follows: TGTGCCAGCAGCAGGGAGGGTACGCAGTATTTT. Residues: CASSREGTQYF.

For this clonotype: Germline is not matched at one junction end, which may reflect a read error. The J gene is TRBJ1-2, the V gene TRBV7-9; 9 bases are shared with TRBD1. This CDR3 comprises 14 residues. Per germline, CDR1 SEHNR and CDR2 FQNEAQ (reference sequence). CDR3 loop: CASSYLGQGGGYSF. Written as DNA, the CDR3 is TGTGCCAGCAGCTATCTGGGACAGGGAGGCGGCTACAGCTTC.

This clonotype was seen many times. The chain carries TRBV10-3 and TRBJ2-3; TRBD1 aligns across 9 bases. Unmatched junction bases numbered 7, after V lost 9 bases and J lost 3 bases. This CDR3 spans 14 amino acids. The V gene's germline CDR1 is ENHRY and CDR2 SYGVKD. CDR3 sequence reads: CAMGQGSRTDTQYF. In DNA form, the CDR3 reads TGTGCCATGGGACAGGGTTCCCGGACAGATACGCAGTATTTT.

The DNA for the CDR3 is TGCAGCTCATACTGGGGAGGCAATGAGCAGTTCTTC. Translating gives CSSYWGGNEQFF. The chain employs TRBV29-1 and TRBJ2-1; the D gene is possibly TRBD2 (6 bases). CDR3 length equals 12 residues. V was pared by 8 bases and J by 6 bases, with 14 bases between. CDR1 SQVTM and CDR2 ANQGSEA come from the germline V gene.

This clonotype was detected a few times. CDR3 nucleotide sequence: TGCAGTGCTAGAGTGGAAAGGGGGCGCTTAAAGGTCAATCAGCCCCAGCATTTT. It encodes CSARVERGRLKVNQPQHF. This sequence joins TRBV20-1 and TRBJ1-5, with TRBD1 matching over 7 bases. The V gene end was trimmed by 1 base and the J gene end by 3 bases; junction bases not matched to a gene: 15. Germline CDR1 DFQATT, CDR2 SNEGSKA (reference sequence). The CDR3 totals 18 residues.

This clonotype was observed a handful of times. The chain is built from TRBV7-2 and TRBJ1-2; 8 bases align to TRBD1. Germline lookup yields CDR1 SGHTA and CDR2 FQGNSA. The length of the CDR3 is 15 residues. With 1 base clipped from V and 3 bases from J, the junction kept 4 bases outside the gene matches. Here the CDR3 reads CASSLVRDRYYGYTF. DNA of the CDR3: TGTGCCAGCAGCTTAGTTAGGGACAGGTACTATGGCTACACCTTC.

This clonotype has more than one count but fewer than ten. The chain recombines TRBV12-3 or TRBV12-4 with TRBJ1-6; D remains unclear. The germline V and J ends were trimmed by 5 bases and 9 bases, with 14 bases remaining between them. CDR3 length: 14 residues. CDR3 coding DNA: TGTGCCAGCAGTCCCGGGGATTCGGTTTCACCCCTCCACTTT. Protein product: CASSPGDSVSPLHF.

J is TRBJ2-3 and V is TRBV5-6; D is undetermined. CDR3 length: 18 amino acids. Germline V gene data show CDR1 as SGHDT and CDR2 as YYEEEE. The V and J ends lost 0 bases and 4 bases respectively, with 21 bases between them. The CDR3 loop is CASSLGWLGKETADTQYF. CDR3 nucleotide sequence: TGTGCCAGCAGCTTGGGTTGGCTTGGCAAAGAGACCGCAGATACGCAGTATTTT.

The rearrangement links TRBV5-1 to TRBJ1-3, with D perhaps TRBD1 (6 bases). Trimming left V 5 bases short and J 4 bases short, with 16 bases between. CDR1 and CDR2 (germline): SGHRS, YFSETQ. This CDR3 is 15 amino acids long. CDR3 DNA: TGCGCCAGCAGTGTGACGGGGGACATCGGAAACACCATATATTTT. As protein: CASSVTGDIGNTIYF.

The genes are TRBV5-1 and TRBJ1-6; 10 nucleotides align to TRBD1. The CDR3 sequence is 15 residues long. The J segment lost 10 bases and the V segment lost 4 bases, leaving 8 bases of the junction unmatched. CDR1 SGHRS and CDR2 YFSETQ come from the germline V gene. The CDR3 is CASSGGTGADSPLHF. CDR3 DNA: TGCGCCAGCAGCGGTGGGACAGGGGCTGACTCACCCCTCCACTTT.